This record covers a single T cell receptor (beta chain). V lost 7 bases and J lost 7; bases outside the gene matches: 8. The CDR3 totals 14 residues. The germline gives CDR1 KGHDR, CDR2 SFDVKD. The TCR beta repertoire was assessed by survey-level immunoSEQ sequencing. TCRdb keeps only in-frame clones here, not all; method: immunoSEQ multiplex PCR. The repertoire holds 60,000 to 75,000 clones, with around 93% as singletons. The chain uses TRBV24-1 and TRBJ2-1; 8 bases match TRBD1. The source material was PBMCs. This sequence was found in a middle-aged man with rheumatoid arthritis. Here the CDR3 DNA reads TGTGCCACCAGCAAAGGACAGGGTGGGAATGAGCAGTTCTTC. This codes for CATSKGQGGNEQFF.